These T cell receptor beta chains were read from a single sample in a study of blood T cells in healthy people across ages. TCRdb recomputed calls from the 5' RACE reads with MiXCR, one row per CDR3 protein. The repertoire holds fewer than 700,000 distinct CDR3 sequences, with 40% to 45% as singletons. The sequenced material came from blood. The receptors derive from an older man in good health. CDR3s include the opening cysteine and the closing phenylalanine or tryptophan. A D gene is named only where the DNA matches it firmly. Clone size is not always given. Where it is, it says once, few, many or a class for expanded clones.

clone_size	v_call	j_call	d_call	cdr3_aa	cdr3_nt
.	TRBV5-6	TRBJ2-7	TRBD1	CASTPRPGGSNEQYF	TGTGCCAGCACCCCCCGGCCAGGGGGCTCTAACGAGCAGTACTTC
once	TRBV14	TRBJ2-7	TRBD2	CASSQGLAGRSYEQYF	TGTGCCAGCAGCCAGGGACTAGCGGGACGATCCTACGAGCAGTACTTC
.	TRBV7-3	TRBJ2-7	.	CASSLRPTSSYNEQYF	TGTGCCAGCAGCTTAAGACCGACAAGCTCCTACAATGAGCAGTACTTC
.	TRBV7-2	TRBJ2-3	TRBD2	CASSLVVSGGTDTQYF	TGTGCCAGCAGCTTAGTAGTTAGCGGGGGCACAGATACGCAGTATTTT
once	TRBV6-2/TRBV6-3	TRBJ2-1	TRBD1	CASSYSRLQGPDYNEQFF	TGTGCCAGCAGTTACTCGAGGTTACAGGGGCCAGATTACAATGAGCAGTTCTTC
once	TRBV3-1	TRBJ2-1	.	CASSQSGVSPEQFF	TGTGCCAGCAGCCAATCGGGAGTTTCCCCTGAGCAGTTCTTC
.	TRBV21-1	TRBJ2-1	.	CASSIRGGSGEVKSNEQFF	TGTGCCAGCAGCATACGGGGGGGATCGGGCGAGGTCAAATCTAATGAGCAGTTCTTC
few	TRBV4-2	TRBJ2-5	TRBD1	CASTGQGARTQYF	TGTGCCAGCACGGGGCAGGGGGCTCGGACCCAGTACTTC
few	TRBV6-2/TRBV6-3	TRBJ2-1	.	CASSSELASSYNEQFF	TGTGCCAGCAGTTCCGAGCTTGCGAGCTCCTACAATGAGCAGTTCTTC
.	TRBV9	TRBJ2-7	TRBD1	CASSAGQGTFGQYF	TGTGCCAGCAGCGCGGGACAGGGGACCTTCGGGCAGTACTTC
.	TRBV6-5	TRBJ2-7	TRBD2	CASSYQVGGLSRYEQYF	TGTGCCAGCAGTTACCAGGTGGGAGGGTTAAGTCGCTACGAGCAGTACTTC
.	TRBV14	TRBJ2-1	TRBD1	CASSHDTGTGYNEQFF	TGTGCCAGCAGCCACGACACCGGGACAGGGTACAATGAGCAGTTCTTC
few	TRBV29-1	TRBJ1-2	.	CSVGGGGSYGYTF	TGCAGCGTGGGGGGCGGAGGGTCCTATGGCTACACCTTC
.	TRBV9	TRBJ1-2	.	CASSVGSRGSGGYTF	TGTGCCAGCAGCGTGGGCAGCAGGGGAAGTGGTGGCTACACCTTC
once	TRBV20-1	TRBJ2-1	.	CSARDRSNEQFF	TGCAGTGCTAGAGATCGGAGCAATGAGCAGTTCTTC
.	TRBV4-3	TRBJ2-7	TRBD2	CASSQYSGSQYEQYF	TGCGCCAGCAGCCAGTATAGCGGGAGTCAGTACGAGCAGTACTTC
few	TRBV6-5	TRBJ2-1	.	CASSSGGGGVPYNEQFF	TGTGCCAGCAGTTCCGGGGGTGGGGGAGTCCCCTACAATGAGCAGTTCTTC
few	TRBV4-2	TRBJ2-7	TRBD2	CASSRERGVPYEQYF	TGTGCCAGCAGCCGCGAGCGGGGGGTCCCCTACGAGCAGTACTTC
.	TRBV6-4	TRBJ2-1	.	CASSRDSPDEQFF	TGTGCCAGCAGTAGGGACTCCCCCGATGAGCAGTTCTTC
.	TRBV20-1	TRBJ2-3	TRBD2	CSAGPGLARGSTDTQYF	TGCAGTGCTGGCCCGGGACTAGCGAGGGGGAGCACAGATACGCAGTATTTT
.	TRBV6-2/TRBV6-3	TRBJ1-2	.	CASSKSGTRSNYGYTF	TGTGCCAGCAGTAAATCAGGGACAAGAAGTAACTATGGCTACACCTTC
.	TRBV4-3	TRBJ2-5	.	CASSQDGNTRGTQYF	TGCGCCAGCAGCCAAGATGGGAACACACGCGGGACCCAGTACTTC
.	TRBV6-2/TRBV6-3	TRBJ2-2	.	CASSYIPPTTTGELFF	TGTGCCAGCAGTTACATCCCCCCGACTACCACCGGGGAGCTGTTTTTT
.	TRBV7-2	TRBJ2-7	.	CASKGQFGSYEQYF	TGTGCCAGCAAGGGTCAGTTTGGTAGCTACGAGCAGTACTTC
few	TRBV6-2/TRBV6-3	TRBJ2-7	TRBD1	CASSYSLRGTGRGEQYF	TGTGCCAGCAGTTACTCCCTTCGGGGGACAGGGCGAGGCGAGCAGTACTTC
few	TRBV2	TRBJ2-3	TRBD2	CASRSGGASDTQYF	TGTGCCAGCAGGAGCGGGGGGGCCTCAGATACGCAGTATTTT
few	TRBV7-6	TRBJ2-5	.	CASSLALRGETQYF	TGTGCCAGCAGCTTAGCGCTCAGGGGAGAGACCCAGTACTTC
.	TRBV7-2	TRBJ2-1	TRBD2	CASSLAAGGGYSKQFF	TGTGCCAGCAGCTTAGCGGCGGGGGGTGGGTACAGTAAGCAGTTCTTC
few	TRBV2	TRBJ2-5	TRBD1	CASRGDSRETQYF	TGTGCCAGCAGGGGGGACAGCAGGGAGACCCAGTACTTC
.	TRBV7-2	TRBJ2-1	.	CASSLAPGKTEQFF	TGTGCCAGCAGCTTAGCGCCGGGTAAAACTGAGCAGTTCTTC
few	TRBV20-1	TRBJ1-2	TRBD1	CSAWTGNYGYTF	TGCAGTGCTTGGACAGGGAACTATGGCTACACCTTC
few	TRBV20-1	TRBJ2-5	TRBD1	CSARGTGTGGLETQYF	TGCAGTGCTAGAGGAACCGGGACAGGGGGCTTGGAGACCCAGTACTTC
.	TRBV20-1	TRBJ1-2	.	CRRRDANYGYTF	TGCAGGCGGAGGGACGCAAACTATGGCTACACCTTC
.	TRBV7-2	TRBJ2-1	TRBD2	CASSLPREGREQFF	TGTGCCAGCAGCCTCCCCCGGGAGGGCCGGGAGCAGTTCTTC
.	TRBV5-6	TRBJ2-1	TRBD1	CASRTTGTGTYNEQFF	TGTGCCAGCAGGACCACGGGGACAGGTACCTACAATGAGCAGTTCTTC
.	TRBV2	TRBJ2-7	TRBD2	CASRAGLAVFYEQYF	TGTGCCAGCCGCGCGGGACTAGCGGTGTTCTACGAGCAGTACTTC
.	TRBV7-2	TRBJ1-2	TRBD1	CASSSGPGQIYGYTF	TGTGCCAGCAGCTCGGGACCGGGACAGATCTATGGCTACACCTTC
.	TRBV20-1	TRBJ2-1	TRBD2	CSARGAGGTYEQFF	TGCAGTGCTAGAGGCGCGGGAGGGACCTATGAGCAGTTCTTC
.	TRBV28	TRBJ2-4	TRBD2	CASTHYGGGKNIQYF	TGTGCCAGCACTCACTACGGGGGGGGCAAAAACATTCAGTACTTC
few	TRBV3-1	TRBJ1-2	.	CASSLGGRGNNYGYTF	TGTGCCAGCAGCCTGGGGGGAAGGGGGAATAACTATGGCTACACCTTC
.	TRBV20-1	TRBJ2-1	TRBD2	CSARNGLAGDITWSNEQFF	TGCAGTGCTAGAAACGGACTAGCGGGAGATATCACCTGGAGCAATGAGCAGTTCTTC
.	TRBV5-4	TRBJ1-1	TRBD1	CASSSGTGPATEAFF	TGTGCCAGCAGTTCCGGGACAGGACCGGCAACTGAAGCTTTCTTT
.	TRBV6-2/TRBV6-3	TRBJ2-5	.	CASSWPGQAETQYF	TGTGCCAGCAGCTGGCCTGGGCAGGCTGAGACCCAGTACTTC
.	TRBV12-3/TRBV12-4	TRBJ1-2	TRBD1	CASSTYQGGSAYGYTF	TGTGCCAGCAGTACCTATCAGGGGGGCTCCGCCTATGGCTACACCTTC
.	TRBV6-1	TRBJ1-5	.	CASRSRGDLMQIHQPQHF	TGTGCCAGCCGCTCACGGGGAGACCTGATGCAGATTCATCAGCCCCAGCATTTT
many	TRBV20-1	TRBJ1-2	.	CSAAGPQDYGYTF	TGCAGTGCTGCCGGGCCCCAAGACTATGGCTACACCTTC
many	TRBV28	TRBJ2-5	TRBD1	CASSPSGTGGEETQYF	TGTGCCAGCAGTCCCTCCGGGACAGGGGGCGAGGAGACCCAGTACTTC
many	TRBV10-3	TRBJ2-3	.	CAISERTDTQYF	TGTGCCATCAGTGAAAGGACAGATACGCAGTATTTT